The rows below give T cell receptor beta chains drawn from one sample of a study of technical replicates of blood from a few donors. This table comes from immunoSEQ multiplex PCR, and its TCRdb copy is limited to in-frame clones, with some not included. This table has more than 65,000 clones, roughly 91% appearing once. The sample was T cells isolated from PBMCs. These TCRs come from a human donor in good health. Some clones in this sample may be carry-over from other donors' samples. CDR3s include the opening cysteine and the closing phenylalanine or tryptophan. D genes are given only for firm matches.

V gene: TRBV27; CDR3 length: 15; D gene: TRBD2; J gene: TRBJ2-7; CDR3 protein: CASRDTSGRTYEQYF
V gene: TRBV30; CDR3 length: 18; D gene: -; J gene: TRBJ1-3; CDR3 protein: CAWSTVRTVPISGNTIYF
V gene: TRBV28; CDR3 length: 15; D gene: TRBD2; J gene: TRBJ2-3; CDR3 protein: CASSFLAGSGNTQYF
V gene: TRBV27; CDR3 length: 16; D gene: TRBD2; J gene: TRBJ2-5; CDR3 protein: CASREMGTSGQETQYF
V gene: TRBV7-2; CDR3 length: 13; D gene: -; J gene: TRBJ2-7; CDR3 protein: CASTRGGTYEQYF
V gene: TRBV5-1; CDR3 length: 15; D gene: -; J gene: TRBJ2-1; CDR3 protein: CASSLGAGPWNEQFF
V gene: TRBV5-4; CDR3 length: 13; D gene: -; J gene: TRBJ1-1; CDR3 protein: CASSLPGATEAFF
V gene: TRBV2; CDR3 length: 17; D gene: -; J gene: TRBJ2-1; CDR3 protein: CASTREGFYSPYNEQFF
V gene: TRBV2; CDR3 length: 12; D gene: -; J gene: TRBJ2-6; CDR3 protein: CASEKGANVLTF
V gene: TRBV7-9; CDR3 length: 13; D gene: -; J gene: TRBJ1-1; CDR3 protein: CASSFSGDTEAFF
V gene: TRBV19; CDR3 length: 14; D gene: TRBD1; J gene: TRBJ2-5; CDR3 protein: CASSLDRVRETQYF
V gene: TRBV6-5; CDR3 length: 13; D gene: -; J gene: TRBJ2-3; CDR3 protein: CASSPRGADTQYF
V gene: TRBV5-1; CDR3 length: 17; D gene: TRBD1; J gene: TRBJ2-7; CDR3 protein: CASSLEPTGQGIYGQYF
V gene: TRBV9; CDR3 length: 14; D gene: -; J gene: TRBJ2-7; CDR3 protein: CASSVMRDSYEQYF
V gene: TRBV15; CDR3 length: 16; D gene: -; J gene: TRBJ1-1; CDR3 protein: CATSRENRFPNTEAFF
V gene: TRBV25-1; CDR3 length: 17; D gene: TRBD1; J gene: TRBJ1-2; CDR3 protein: CASSQNQGMGDRDGYTF
V gene: TRBV19; CDR3 length: 19; D gene: TRBD1; J gene: TRBJ1-5; CDR3 protein: CASSISGAGGTLSNQPQHF
V gene: TRBV28; CDR3 length: 13; D gene: -; J gene: TRBJ1-2; CDR3 protein: CASSLWGLYGYTF
V gene: TRBV5-5; CDR3 length: 16; D gene: TRBD2; J gene: TRBJ2-7; CDR3 protein: CASSWNSGRSSYEQYF
V gene: TRBV5-1; CDR3 length: 12; D gene: -; J gene: TRBJ2-1; CDR3 protein: CASSSRGPQQFF
V gene: TRBV27; CDR3 length: 14; D gene: -; J gene: TRBJ1-1; CDR3 protein: CASSFKGGNTEAFF
V gene: TRBV6-5; CDR3 length: 15; D gene: -; J gene: TRBJ1-1; CDR3 protein: CASSYSVQVNTEAFF
V gene: TRBV5-6; CDR3 length: 16; D gene: TRBD2; J gene: TRBJ2-7; CDR3 protein: CASSLRLAGRSYEQYF
V gene: TRBV11-2; CDR3 length: 16; D gene: TRBD1; J gene: TRBJ2-4; CDR3 protein: CASSLGQGSAKNIQYF
V gene: TRBV6-1; CDR3 length: 11; D gene: -; J gene: TRBJ1-6; CDR3 protein: CASPLNSPLHF
V gene: TRBV7-7; CDR3 length: 14; D gene: -; J gene: TRBJ2-2; CDR3 protein: CASSHGTPGGELFF
V gene: TRBV6-6; CDR3 length: 15; D gene: -; J gene: TRBJ2-7; CDR3 protein: CASSPPRDTSYEQYF
V gene: TRBV6-6; CDR3 length: 14; D gene: TRBD2; J gene: TRBJ2-5; CDR3 protein: CASSLAGGTETQYF
V gene: TRBV28; CDR3 length: 13; D gene: -; J gene: TRBJ1-2; CDR3 protein: CASSFSAGYGYTF
V gene: TRBV5-1; CDR3 length: 17; D gene: TRBD1; J gene: TRBJ2-7; CDR3 protein: CASSPVPTGGYSYEQYF
V gene: TRBV4-1; CDR3 length: 15; D gene: -; J gene: TRBJ1-4; CDR3 protein: CASSQAGFGDEKLFF
V gene: TRBV7-8; CDR3 length: 12; D gene: -; J gene: TRBJ2-7; CDR3 protein: CASSPTAYEQYF
V gene: TRBV28; CDR3 length: 16; D gene: -; J gene: TRBJ1-4; CDR3 protein: CASSVSSQSESGKLFF
V gene: TRBV18; CDR3 length: 16; D gene: TRBD2; J gene: TRBJ2-4; CDR3 protein: CASSLASGRALNIQYF
V gene: TRBV6-5; CDR3 length: 14; D gene: -; J gene: TRBJ2-1; CDR3 protein: CASSYRGTYNEQFF
V gene: TRBV7-9; CDR3 length: 15; D gene: TRBD1; J gene: TRBJ2-7; CDR3 protein: CASSHTGTGGPEQYF
V gene: TRBV30; CDR3 length: 12; D gene: TRBD1; J gene: TRBJ1-2; CDR3 protein: CAGSPYRGGYTF
V gene: TRBV6-6; CDR3 length: 13; D gene: TRBD1; J gene: TRBJ2-4; CDR3 protein: CASSRTGVDIQYF
V gene: TRBV7-9; CDR3 length: 18; D gene: TRBD1; J gene: TRBJ2-7; CDR3 protein: CASSAPGQASLSSYEQYF
V gene: TRBV28; CDR3 length: 16; D gene: -; J gene: TRBJ2-1; CDR3 protein: CASSPSVGRPYNEQFF